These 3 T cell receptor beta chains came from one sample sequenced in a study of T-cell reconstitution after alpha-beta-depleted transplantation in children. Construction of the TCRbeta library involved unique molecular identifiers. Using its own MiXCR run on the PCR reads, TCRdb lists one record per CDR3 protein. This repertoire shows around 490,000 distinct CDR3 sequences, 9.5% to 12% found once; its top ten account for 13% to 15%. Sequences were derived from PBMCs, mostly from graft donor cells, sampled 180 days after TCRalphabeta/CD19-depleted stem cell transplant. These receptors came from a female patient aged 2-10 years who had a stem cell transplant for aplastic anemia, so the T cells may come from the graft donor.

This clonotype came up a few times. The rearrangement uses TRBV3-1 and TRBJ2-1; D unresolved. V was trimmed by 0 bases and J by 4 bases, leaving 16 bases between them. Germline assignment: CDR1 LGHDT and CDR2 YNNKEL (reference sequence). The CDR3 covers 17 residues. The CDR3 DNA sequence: TGTGCCAGCAGCCAAGAGATTCCTATGAGACTGTACAATGAGCAGTTCTTC. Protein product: CASSQEIPMRLYNEQFF.

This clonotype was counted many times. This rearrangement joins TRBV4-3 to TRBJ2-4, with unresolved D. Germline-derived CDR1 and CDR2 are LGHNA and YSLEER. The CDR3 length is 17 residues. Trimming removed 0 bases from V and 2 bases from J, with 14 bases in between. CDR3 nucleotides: TGCGCCAGCAGCCAAGATAGGTGGAGCAGCCCCAAAAACATTCAGTACTTC. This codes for CASSQDRWSSPKNIQYF.

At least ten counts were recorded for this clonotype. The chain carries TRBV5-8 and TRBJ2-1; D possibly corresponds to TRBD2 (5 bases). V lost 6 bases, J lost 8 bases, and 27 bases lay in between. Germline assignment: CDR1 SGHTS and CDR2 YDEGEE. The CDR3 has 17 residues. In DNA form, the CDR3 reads TGTGCCAGCAACCGAGGCAGGCCCGTAGCGTGGGGAGATGAGCAGTTCTTC. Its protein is CASNRGRPVAWGDEQFF.